Listed below are T cell receptor beta chains from one sample, sequenced in a study of blood T cell repertoires in COVID-19. Measured with immunoSEQ multiplex PCR; TCRdb has only the in-frame clones, and not every one. The sample records under 450,000 clones, about 90% being singletons. The material sequenced was PBMCs or T cells enriched from blood (not recorded which). These receptors came from a woman aged 25-40 years who had recovered from COVID-19. CDR3s leave out the opening cysteine and the closing phenylalanine or tryptophan. A D gene is named only where the DNA matches it firmly.

v_call: TRBV27
d_call: .
cdr3_aa: ASSPLRGMGSPLH

v_call: TRBV27
d_call: .
cdr3_aa: ASSSQGDRYNSPLH

v_call: TRBV28
d_call: TRBD1
cdr3_aa: ASLGQGAPNEKLF

v_call: TRBV12-3/TRBV12-4
d_call: TRBD1
cdr3_aa: ASSLGTGIEQF

v_call: TRBV29-1
d_call: .
cdr3_aa: SGGREEKLF

v_call: TRBV18
d_call: .
cdr3_aa: ASSPPGNQPQH

v_call: TRBV7-8
d_call: .
cdr3_aa: ASSFRVVNTGELF

v_call: TRBV19
d_call: TRBD2
cdr3_aa: ASSMAGGGANEQF

v_call: TRBV27
d_call: TRBD1
cdr3_aa: ASSPRTGIREKLF

v_call: TRBV9
d_call: TRBD2
cdr3_aa: ASSVGRGGDTQY

v_call: TRBV2
d_call: TRBD1
cdr3_aa: ASSEGWAGGDEQF

v_call: TRBV28
d_call: TRBD2
cdr3_aa: ASSLSGTSGRIADEQF

v_call: TRBV9
d_call: TRBD1
cdr3_aa: ASTRTQGEGYT

v_call: TRBV5-7
d_call: TRBD2
cdr3_aa: ASSPAGGSGEYEQF

v_call: TRBV19
d_call: TRBD1
cdr3_aa: ASSSRGQGTSYNEQF

v_call: TRBV3-1/TRBV3-2
d_call: .
cdr3_aa: ASSQEARGLY

v_call: TRBV6-5
d_call: .
cdr3_aa: ASSTPGHKNTEAF

v_call: TRBV7-9
d_call: .
cdr3_aa: ASSMDRNTGELF

v_call: TRBV7-9
d_call: .
cdr3_aa: ASSLRENSPLH

v_call: TRBV3-1/TRBV3-2
d_call: .
cdr3_aa: ASSQDSGHRYNPLH

v_call: TRBV10-3
d_call: .
cdr3_aa: AISDSGSYGYT

v_call: TRBV2
d_call: TRBD2
cdr3_aa: ASTSGGYEQY

v_call: TRBV7-9
d_call: TRBD1
cdr3_aa: ASSPTTGDEQY

v_call: TRBV30
d_call: .
cdr3_aa: AWTPNSNQPQH

v_call: TRBV5-1
d_call: TRBD2
cdr3_aa: ASSFGTSFAEQF

v_call: TRBV28
d_call: TRBD2
cdr3_aa: ASTLAGGRDEQF

v_call: TRBV11-1
d_call: TRBD1
cdr3_aa: ASSFRQGMNYGYT

v_call: TRBV7-2
d_call: .
cdr3_aa: ASRLWRAQETQY

v_call: TRBV29-1
d_call: TRBD1
cdr3_aa: SVRGTGGNTIY

v_call: TRBV3-1/TRBV3-2
d_call: .
cdr3_aa: ASSQVTGDETQY

v_call: TRBV5-6
d_call: TRBD1
cdr3_aa: ASSLQGRPQH

v_call: TRBV7-8
d_call: .
cdr3_aa: ASTLGSLSNQPQH